The 10 T cell receptor beta chains given below trace back to one sample, sequenced in a study of blood T cell repertoires in COVID-19. Produced via immunoSEQ multiplex PCR; TCRdb's table is partial and in-frame only. The data contain tens of thousands of clones, about four fifths of them singletons. The sample was peripheral blood. These receptor sequences come from a human donor in a cohort sampled during active COVID-19.

The rearrangement joins TRBV11-1 to TRBJ2-1, with 8 bases aligning to TRBD1. V trimming: 3 bases; J trimming: 8 bases; junction bases outside the gene matches: 3. This CDR3 contains 13 residues. Germline CDR1 and CDR2: SGHAT and FQDESV (reference sequence). The CDR3 DNA reads as TGTGCCAGCAGCTTGGACAGGGAGGATGAGCAGTTCTTC. Its translation: CASSLDREDEQFF.

The rearrangement links TRBV5-8 to TRBJ1-5; 8 bases map to TRBD1. The CDR3 covers 15 residues. CDR1 SGHTS and CDR2 YDEGEE come from the germline V gene. Unmatched junction bases numbered 5, after V lost 5 bases and J lost 1 base. As DNA, the CDR3 is TGTGCCAGCAGAGGACAGGGTTTGAGCAATCAGCCCCAGCATTTT. Translated: CASRGQGLSNQPQHF.

This clone has a single count. The V gene is TRBV11-3, the J gene TRBJ2-7; 7 bases are a match to TRBD1. With 3 bases clipped from V and 6 bases from J, the junction kept 11 bases outside the gene matches. From germline, CDR1 is SGHNT and CDR2 YENEEA. The CDR3 loop spans 15 amino acids. CDR3 DNA: TGTGCCAGCAGCTTGGACGGACAGGAGTCCACCGAGCAGTACTTC. It codes for CASSLDGQESTEQYF.

V gene TRBV27 combines with J gene TRBJ2-5; D call uncertain. The CDR3 sequence is 13 residues long. V lost 6 bases and J 5 bases, leaving 13 bases between the germline ends. Germline V gene lookup returns CDR1 MNHEY and CDR2 SMNVEV (reference sequence). Here the CDR3 DNA reads TGTGCCAGCAGCCCGCGGCGCGCTGAGACCCAGTACTTC. The encoded protein is CASSPRRAETQYF.

This sequence joins TRBV3-1 (or the pseudogene TRBV3-2) and TRBJ1-4, with D maybe TRBD1 (5 bases). Trimming took off 4 bases at V and 3 bases at J, with 9 bases between the two ends. Germline V gene lookup returns CDR1 LGHDT and CDR2 YNNKEL (reference sequence). CDR3 length: 14 residues. The CDR3 DNA reads as TGTGCCAGCAGCCCTTGGGGGGCTAATGAAAAACTGTTTTTT. Translated, it gives CASSPWGANEKLFF.

The J gene is TRBJ2-7, the V gene TRBV5-1; maybe TRBD1 (6 bases). V lost 2 bases, J lost 2 bases, and 14 bases lay in between. Germline V gene lookup returns CDR1 SGHRS and CDR2 YFSETQ. The CDR3 contains 15 residues. In DNA, the CDR3 is TGCGCCAGCAGCTTCTCGGACAGTCAGACCTACGAGCAGTACTTC. Residues: CASSFSDSQTYEQYF.

This clone was detected only a few times. The V and J genes are TRBV6-5 and TRBJ2-7, with 7 nucleotides matching TRBD1. Germline CDR1 and CDR2: MNHEY and SVGAGI. The ends lost 7 bases at V and 6 bases at J; junction bases unmatched: 3. The CDR3 covers 11 residues. CDR3 sequence reads: CASMGTVEQYF. The DNA for the CDR3 is TGTGCCAGCATGGGGACAGTCGAGCAGTACTTC.

The chain recombines TRBV20-1 with TRBJ2-1, with a possible D match to TRBD2 (6 bases). Trimming cost V 5 bases and J 7 bases, with 9 bases left between them. The length of the CDR3 is 11 residues. Germline loops: CDR1 DFQATT, CDR2 SNEGSKA (reference sequence). The CDR3 DNA reads TGCAGTGCTGGGAGGAATAATGAGCAGTTCTTC. Translation gives CSAGRNNEQFF.

The genes are TRBV28 and TRBJ2-1; D not certain. This CDR3 spans 13 amino acids. In germline, CDR1 is MDHEN, CDR2 SYDVKM. V was clipped by 10 bases and J by 4 bases, with 14 bases between them. The CDR3 DNA is TGTGCCACCTACCAGGTAACGTACAATGAGCAGTTCTTC. Protein sequence: CATYQVTYNEQFF.

This chain joins TRBV5-4 and TRBJ2-7, with 8 bases aligning to TRBD1. CDR3 length: 14 amino acids. CDR1 is SGHNT, CDR2 YYREEE, per germline (reference sequence). V lost 5 bases, J lost 0 bases, and 4 bases stayed unmatched. CDR3 in amino acids: CASREGQDSYEQYF. CDR3 nucleotides: TGTGCCAGCAGAGAGGGACAGGACTCCTACGAGCAGTACTTC.